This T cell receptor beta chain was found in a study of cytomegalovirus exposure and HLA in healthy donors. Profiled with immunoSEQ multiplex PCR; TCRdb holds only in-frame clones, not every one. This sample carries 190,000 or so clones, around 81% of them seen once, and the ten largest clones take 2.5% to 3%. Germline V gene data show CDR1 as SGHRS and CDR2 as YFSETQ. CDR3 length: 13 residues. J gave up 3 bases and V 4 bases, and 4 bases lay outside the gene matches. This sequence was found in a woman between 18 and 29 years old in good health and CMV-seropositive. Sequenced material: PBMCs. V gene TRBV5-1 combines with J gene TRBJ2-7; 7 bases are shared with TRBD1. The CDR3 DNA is TGCGCCAGCAGCACGGGACAGTACTACGAGCAGTACTTC. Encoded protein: CASSTGQYYEQYF.